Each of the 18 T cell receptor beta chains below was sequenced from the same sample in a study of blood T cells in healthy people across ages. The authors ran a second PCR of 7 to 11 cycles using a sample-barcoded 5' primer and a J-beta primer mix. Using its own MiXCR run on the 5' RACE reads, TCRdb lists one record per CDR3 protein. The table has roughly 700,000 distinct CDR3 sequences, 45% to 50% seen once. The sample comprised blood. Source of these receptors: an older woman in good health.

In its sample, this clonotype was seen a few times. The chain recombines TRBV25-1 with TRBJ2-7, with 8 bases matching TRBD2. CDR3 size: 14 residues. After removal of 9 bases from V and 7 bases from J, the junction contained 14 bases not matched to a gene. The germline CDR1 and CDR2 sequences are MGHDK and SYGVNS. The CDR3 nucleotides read TGTGCCAGGACGAGTAGCGGGGACCCTACGGAGCAGTACTTC. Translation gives CARTSSGDPTEQYF.

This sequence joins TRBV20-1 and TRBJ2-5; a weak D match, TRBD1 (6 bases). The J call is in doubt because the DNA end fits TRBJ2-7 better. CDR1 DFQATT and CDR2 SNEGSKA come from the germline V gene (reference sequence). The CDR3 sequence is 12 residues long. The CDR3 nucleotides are TGCAGTGCTAACAGGGCCGGGTACGAGCAGTACTTC. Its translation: CSANRAGYEQYF.

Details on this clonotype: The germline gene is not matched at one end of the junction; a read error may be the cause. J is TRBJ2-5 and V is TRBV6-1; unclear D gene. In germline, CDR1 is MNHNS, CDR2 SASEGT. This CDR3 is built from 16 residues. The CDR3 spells CVSSGRVGIQQETQYF. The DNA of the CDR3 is TGTGTCAGCAGTGGTCGGGTTGGAATACAACAAGAGACCCAGTACTTC.

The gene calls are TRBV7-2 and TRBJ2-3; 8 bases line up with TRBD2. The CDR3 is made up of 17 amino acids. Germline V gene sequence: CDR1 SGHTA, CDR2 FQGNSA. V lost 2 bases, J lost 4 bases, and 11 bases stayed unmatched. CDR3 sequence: CASSLSGAGGLADTQYF. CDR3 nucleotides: TGTGCCAGCAGCTTAAGTGGGGCGGGAGGACTAGCAGATACGCAGTATTTT.

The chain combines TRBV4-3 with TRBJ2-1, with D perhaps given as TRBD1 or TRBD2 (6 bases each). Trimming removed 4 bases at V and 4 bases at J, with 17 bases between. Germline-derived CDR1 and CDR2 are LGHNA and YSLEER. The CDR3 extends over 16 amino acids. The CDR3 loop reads CASSPDVGGGYNEQFF. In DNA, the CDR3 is TGCGCCAGCAGCCCCGACGTCGGAGGGGGTTACAATGAGCAGTTCTTC.

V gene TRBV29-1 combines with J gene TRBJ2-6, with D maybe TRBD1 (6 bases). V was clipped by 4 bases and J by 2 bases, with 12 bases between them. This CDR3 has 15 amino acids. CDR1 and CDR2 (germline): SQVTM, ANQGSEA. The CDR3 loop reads CSVVTGRAGANVLTF. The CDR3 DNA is TGCAGCGTTGTTACAGGGCGGGCTGGGGCCAACGTCCTGACTTTC.

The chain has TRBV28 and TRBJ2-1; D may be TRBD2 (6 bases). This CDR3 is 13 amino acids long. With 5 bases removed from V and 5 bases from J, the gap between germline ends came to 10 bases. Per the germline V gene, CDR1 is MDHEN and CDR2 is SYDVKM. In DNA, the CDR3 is TGTGCCAGCAGTCAACTAGCTGACAATGAGCAGTTCTTC. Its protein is CASSQLADNEQFF.

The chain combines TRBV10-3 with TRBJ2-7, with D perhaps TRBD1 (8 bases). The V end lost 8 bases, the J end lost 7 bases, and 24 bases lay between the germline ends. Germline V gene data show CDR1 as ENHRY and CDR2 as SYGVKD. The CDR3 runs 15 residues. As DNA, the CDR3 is TGTGCCATCGCCGGGGGGACAGGAGGATACAATGAGCAGTACTTC. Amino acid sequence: CAIAGGTGGYNEQYF.

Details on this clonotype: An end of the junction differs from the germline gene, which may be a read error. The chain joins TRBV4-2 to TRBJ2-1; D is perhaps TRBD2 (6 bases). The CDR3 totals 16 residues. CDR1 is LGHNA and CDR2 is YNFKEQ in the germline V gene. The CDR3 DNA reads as TGTGCCAGCAGCCAAGAGGAGGGAGGCTCCTACAGTGAGCAGTTCTTC. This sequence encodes CASSQEEGGSYSEQFF.

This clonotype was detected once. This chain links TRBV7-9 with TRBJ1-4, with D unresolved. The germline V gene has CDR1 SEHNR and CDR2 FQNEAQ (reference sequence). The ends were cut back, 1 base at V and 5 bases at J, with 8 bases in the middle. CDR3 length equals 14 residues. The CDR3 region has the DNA TGTGCCAGCAGCTTAGGAACGGTGAATGAAAAACTGTTTTTT. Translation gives CASSLGTVNEKLFF.

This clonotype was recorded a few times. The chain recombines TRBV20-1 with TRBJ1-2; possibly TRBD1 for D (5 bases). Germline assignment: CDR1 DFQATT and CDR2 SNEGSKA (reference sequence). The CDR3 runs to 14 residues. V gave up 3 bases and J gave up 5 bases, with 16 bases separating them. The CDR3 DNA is TGCAGTGCTAGCGGGGCCAGACCCGATTATGGCTACACCTTC. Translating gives CSASGARPDYGYTF.

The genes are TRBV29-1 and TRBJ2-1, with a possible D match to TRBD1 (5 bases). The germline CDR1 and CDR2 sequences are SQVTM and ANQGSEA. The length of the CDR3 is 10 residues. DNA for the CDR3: TGCAGTACTGGAAGGGGTGAGCAGTTCTTC. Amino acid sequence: CSTGRGEQFF.

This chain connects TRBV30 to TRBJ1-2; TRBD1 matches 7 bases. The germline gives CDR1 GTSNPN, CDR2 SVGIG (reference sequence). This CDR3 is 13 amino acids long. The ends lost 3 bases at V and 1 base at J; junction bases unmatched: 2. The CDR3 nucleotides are TGTGCCTGGAGCGACAGGGATAACTATGGCTACACCTTC. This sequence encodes CAWSDRDNYGYTF.

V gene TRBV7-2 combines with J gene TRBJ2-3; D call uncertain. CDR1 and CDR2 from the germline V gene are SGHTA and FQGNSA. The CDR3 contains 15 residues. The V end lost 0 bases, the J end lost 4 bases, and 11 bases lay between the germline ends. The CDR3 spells CASSLAGSWSDTQYF. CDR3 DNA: TGTGCCAGCAGCTTAGCGGGGTCCTGGTCAGATACGCAGTATTTT.

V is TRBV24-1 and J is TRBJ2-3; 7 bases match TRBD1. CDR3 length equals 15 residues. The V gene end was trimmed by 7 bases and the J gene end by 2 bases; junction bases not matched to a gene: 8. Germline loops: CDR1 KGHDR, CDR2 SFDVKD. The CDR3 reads CATSLGGGITDTQYF. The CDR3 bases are TGTGCCACCAGCCTAGGGGGCGGAATCACAGATACGCAGTATTTT.

CDR3 coding DNA: TGTGCCAGCAGCCGCTTAGTCCCGGAAAAACTGTTTTTT. Protein sequence: CASSRLVPEKLFF. This chain connects TRBV5-5 to TRBJ1-4; D remains unclear. Trimming removed 4 bases from V and 8 bases from J, with 12 bases in between. The length of the CDR3 is 13 residues. Germline CDR1 and CDR2: SGHKS and YYEKEE (reference sequence).

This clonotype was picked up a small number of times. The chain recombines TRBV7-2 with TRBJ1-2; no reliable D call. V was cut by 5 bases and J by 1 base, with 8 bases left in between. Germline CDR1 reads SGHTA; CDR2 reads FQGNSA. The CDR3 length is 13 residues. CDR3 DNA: TGTGCCAGCAGCGGCGGGGTTAACTATGGCTACACCTTC. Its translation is CASSGGVNYGYTF.

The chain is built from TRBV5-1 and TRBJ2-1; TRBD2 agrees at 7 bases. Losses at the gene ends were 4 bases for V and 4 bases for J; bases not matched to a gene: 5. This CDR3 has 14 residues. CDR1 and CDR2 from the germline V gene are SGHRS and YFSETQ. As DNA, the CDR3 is TGCGCCAGCAGCGTCGTAGCGGGTTACAATGAGCAGTTCTTC. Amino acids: CASSVVAGYNEQFF.